This passage covers 27 T cell receptor beta chains from one sample sequenced in a study of cytomegalovirus exposure and HLA in healthy donors. Profiling relied on immunoSEQ multiplex PCR, and the TCRdb table lists in-frame clones only, not all of them. The profile covers 100,000 to 150,000 clones, with 88% appearing a single time and about 1.5% taken by the ten largest. Sequencing input: PBMCs. The source of these receptors is a man between 25 and 39 years old in good health and CMV-seronegative.

The rearrangement joins TRBV7-9 to TRBJ1-2; 8 bases agree with TRBD1. The CDR3 spans 17 residues. The germline V gene has CDR1 SEHNR and CDR2 FQNEAQ (reference sequence). V shed 3 bases and J 1 base; nucleotides not matched to a gene: 10. The CDR3 DNA reads TGTGCCAGCAGCTTGATGTTCCAGGGGGCGGGTAACTATGGCTACACCTTC. Translation gives CASSLMFQGAGNYGYTF.

V is TRBV2 and J is TRBJ2-5; D is possibly TRBD1 (6 bases). The V end was cut by 1 base, the J end by 4 bases, with 13 bases between. The CDR3 spans 15 residues. Per the germline V gene, CDR1 is SNHLY and CDR2 is FYNNEI. CDR3 nucleotide sequence: TGTGCCAGCAGTGAAGTGAGGGGGAGAGGAGAGACCCAGTACTTC. It specifies CASSEVRGRGETQYF.

The chain joins TRBV29-1 to TRBJ1-1, with D unresolved. The CDR3 length is 11 residues. Trimming pared 4 bases from V and 5 bases from J, leaving 8 bases between. CDR1 and CDR2 (germline): SQVTM, ANQGSEA. CDR3 in amino acids: CSVVRGTEAFF. The CDR3 region has the DNA TGCAGCGTTGTACGGGGAACTGAAGCTTTCTTT.

The chain combines TRBV6-6 with TRBJ2-7, with 9 bases identical to TRBD1. CDR3 length: 14 residues. CDR1 is MNHNY and CDR2 is SVGAGI in the germline V gene (reference sequence). Trimming cost V 4 bases and J 3 bases; bases outside gene matches: 4. The chain's CDR3 is CASSSTGGNYEQYF. CDR3 coding DNA: TGTGCCAGCAGTTCGACAGGGGGGAACTACGAGCAGTACTTC.

The chain links TRBV19 to TRBJ1-5, with D unclear. CDR3 length equals 16 residues. Germline-derived CDR1 and CDR2 are LNHDA and SQIVND (reference sequence). Deletions cut 3 bases from V and 0 bases from J, with 12 bases between. This CDR3 reads CASSIVELHSNQPQHF. The DNA for the CDR3 is TGTGCCAGTAGTATCGTGGAGCTCCATAGCAATCAGCCCCAGCATTTT.

V gene TRBV5-1 combines with J gene TRBJ2-3, with D possibly being TRBD1 (7 bases). Germline V lookup: CDR1 SGHRS, CDR2 YFSETQ. The CDR3 is made up of 17 amino acids. Trimming stripped 0 bases from V and 2 bases from J, with 16 bases between. This CDR3 is CASSLGRGLIFTDTQYF. The DNA of the CDR3 is TGCGCCAGCAGCTTGGGGAGGGGGCTCATCTTCACAGATACGCAGTATTTT.

The chain joins TRBV9 to TRBJ2-1; 13 nucleotides align to TRBD2. This CDR3 comprises 15 residues. The junction had 5 bases not matched to a gene; V was cut back by 1 base and J by 10 bases. CDR1 and CDR2 from the germline V gene are SGDLS and YYNGEE. This chain's CDR3 is CASSVSAGLAGEQFF. DNA for the CDR3: TGTGCCAGCAGCGTATCCGCGGGACTAGCGGGAGAGCAGTTCTTC. Complete variable domain (other parts from reference TRBV9 and TRBJ2-1): DSGVTQTPKHLITATGQRVTLRCSPRSGDLSVYWYQQSLDQGLQFLIQYYNGEERAKGNILERFSAQQFPDLHSELNLSSLELGDSALYFCASSVSAGLAGEQFFGPGTRLTVL.

The count of this clone is one. The chain carries TRBV6-5 and TRBJ2-2, with TRBD2 as a possible D gene (5 bases). Germline lookup yields CDR1 MNHEY and CDR2 SVGAGI. CDR3 size: 14 residues. V was trimmed by 3 bases and J by 3 bases, leaving 8 bases between them. The CDR3 protein is CASSYRGHTGELFF. The CDR3 DNA follows: TGTGCCAGCAGTTATCGGGGTCACACCGGGGAGCTGTTTTTT.

The chain joins TRBV2 to TRBJ2-7, with D unresolved. V was shortened by 8 bases and J by 5 bases, with 10 bases between the two germline ends. Germline loops: CDR1 SNHLY, CDR2 FYNNEI. The length of the CDR3 is 11 residues. The CDR3 region is CASSMADEQYF. The DNA for the CDR3 is TGTGCCAGCTCCATGGCAGACGAGCAGTACTTC.

J is TRBJ1-5 and V is TRBV7-2; D perhaps matches TRBD1 (6 bases). There are 14 residues in the CDR3. Germline V lookup: CDR1 SGHTA, CDR2 FQGNSA. The V end lost 5 bases, the J end lost 5 bases, and 13 bases lay between the germline ends. The CDR3 sequence is CASSPLGGDQPQHF. The CDR3 DNA is TGTGCCAGCAGCCCTTTAGGGGGGGATCAGCCCCAGCATTTT.

With respect to this clone: One junction end disagrees with the germline gene, perhaps due to a read error. This chain connects TRBV7-9 to TRBJ2-3, with D tentatively TRBD2 (5 bases). This CDR3 spans 9 amino acids. Germline-derived CDR1 and CDR2 are SEHNR and FQNEAQ (reference sequence). The CDR3 bases are TGTGCCAGCAACCGCCCAGCGGATTTT. Translated, it gives CASNRPADF.

The V call is TRBV5-1, the J call TRBJ1-4, with D possibly TRBD1 on 6 matching bases. CDR1 SGHRS and CDR2 YFSETQ come from the germline V gene. This CDR3 comprises 15 residues. Trimming stripped 0 bases from V and 5 bases from J, with 11 bases between. The CDR3 reads CASSLGDRMNEKLFF. The CDR3, as DNA: TGCGCCAGCAGCTTGGGCGACAGGATGAATGAAAAACTGTTTTTT.

The chain joins TRBV29-1 to TRBJ2-1, with D tentatively TRBD1 (6 bases). CDR1 is SQVTM and CDR2 is ANQGSEA in the germline V gene. CDR3 length equals 13 residues. Trimming shortened V by 5 bases and J by 0 bases, and 8 bases separated the two germline ends. The CDR3 protein is CSVSDSSYNEQFF. The CDR3 nucleotides are TGCAGCGTTTCGGACAGCTCCTACAATGAGCAGTTCTTC.

The rearrangement joins TRBV9 to TRBJ2-5; no definite D call. The CDR3 loop spans 12 amino acids. V shed 0 bases and J shed 5 bases, with 5 bases lying between them. The germline gives CDR1 SGDLS, CDR2 YYNGEE. CDR3 sequence: CASSVAEETQYF. The CDR3 DNA sequence: TGTGCCAGCAGCGTAGCCGAGGAGACCCAGTACTTC.

This clone has only one observation. V gene TRBV12-5 combines with J gene TRBJ1-1; 7 bases line up with TRBD1. The CDR3 spans 16 residues. The V segment lost 7 bases and the J segment 1 base; nucleotides outside the gene matches: 12. Looked up from germline, CDR1 is LGHNT and CDR2 is FRNRAP. The CDR3 protein is CASALPRQGPNTEAFF. The CDR3 bases are TGTGCTAGTGCCTTACCCCGACAGGGCCCGAACACTGAAGCTTTCTTT. Together with reference TRBV12-5 and TRBJ1-1, the CDR3 gives the full variable domain: DARVTQTPRHKVTEMGQEVTMRCQPILGHNTVFWYRQTMMQGLELLAYFRNRAPLDDSGMPKDRFSAEMPDATLATLKIQPSEPRDSAVYFCASALPRQGPNTEAFFGQGTRLTVV.

A note on this clone: In the same sample, other DNA sequences code for this CDR3. The genes are TRBV27 and TRBJ1-4; 9 bases map to TRBD1. Germline V gives CDR1 MNHEY, CDR2 SMNVEV (reference sequence). V lost 6 bases and J lost 8; bases outside the gene matches: 7. This CDR3 has 14 residues. The CDR3 here is CASSPRDRAEKLFF. DNA of the CDR3: TGTGCCAGCAGCCCCCGGGACAGGGCGGAAAAACTGTTTTTT.

The chain combines TRBV27 with TRBJ2-1, with 9 positions matching TRBD2. Trimming at V came to 0 bases and at J to 4 bases, leaving 4 bases not matched to a gene. The CDR3 extends over 16 amino acids. Germline loops: CDR1 MNHEY, CDR2 SMNVEV (reference sequence). Here the CDR3 reads CASSLSFAGGYNEQFF. The DNA of the CDR3 is TGTGCCAGCAGTTTATCGTTCGCGGGGGGGTACAATGAGCAGTTCTTC.

V and J are TRBV6-4 and TRBJ2-1; TRBD2 matches at 13 bases. From germline, CDR1 is MRHNA and CDR2 SNTAGT. CDR3 length equals 20 residues. J lost 0 bases, V lost 5 bases, and 13 bases had no gene match. The CDR3 protein is CASSHDGLAGALSSYNEQFF. DNA for the CDR3: TGTGCCAGCAGTCACGACGGACTAGCGGGAGCCTTGAGCTCCTACAATGAGCAGTTCTTC.

The V and J genes are TRBV4-2 and TRBJ2-7, with 8 bases matching TRBD2. Trimming took 1 base from V and 0 from J; bases not matched to a gene: 8. From germline, CDR1 is LGHNA and CDR2 YNFKEQ. The CDR3 runs to 17 residues. This CDR3 is CASSQVASGSNSYEQYF. CDR3 bases: TGTGCCAGCAGCCAAGTTGCCAGCGGGAGCAACTCCTACGAGCAGTACTTC.

The rearrangement links TRBV9 to TRBJ2-7; 9 bases match TRBD1. This CDR3 spans 14 amino acids. J lost 5 bases, V lost 2 bases, and 5 bases had no gene match. Germline V gives CDR1 SGDLS, CDR2 YYNGEE. DNA for the CDR3: TGTGCCAGCAGCGTGGGACAGGGTGGGAACGAGCAGTACTTC. Translation: CASSVGQGGNEQYF.

The CDR3 reads CASSRTGDNEQFF. DNA for the CDR3: TGTGCCAGCTCTCGGACAGGGGACAATGAGCAGTTCTTC. The V gene is TRBV18, the J gene TRBJ2-1; 9 bases agree with TRBD1. Germline lookup yields CDR1 KGHSH and CDR2 LQKENI. J was trimmed by 5 bases and V by 6 bases; bases with no gene match: 2. The CDR3 is 13 residues long.

This clone has more than one count but fewer than ten. The rearrangement links TRBV11-3 to TRBJ1-2; perhaps TRBD1 as D (5 bases). Trimming shortened V by 3 bases and J by 5 bases, and 19 bases separated the two germline ends. The CDR3 is 16 amino acids. The germline V gene encodes CDR1 SGHNT and CDR2 YENEEA. Here the CDR3 DNA reads TGTGCCAGCAGCTTCAGACAGAAACAAAGTAGGTATGGCTACACCTTC. This gives the protein CASSFRQKQSRYGYTF.

The DNA of the CDR3 is TGTGCCAGCAGTTTATCAATAGGGAGACCGTTTGATTCACCCCTCCACTTT. Protein product: CASSLSIGRPFDSPLHF. V usage is TRBV28 and J usage is TRBJ1-6; D gene unclear. The CDR3 is 17 amino acids. V lost 1 base and J 8 bases, leaving 18 bases between the germline ends. Germline CDR1 and CDR2: MDHEN and SYDVKM.

The chain links TRBV5-6 to TRBJ2-1; 11 bases agree with TRBD2. CDR3 size: 16 residues. The germline gives CDR1 SGHDT, CDR2 YYEEEE. With 2 bases clipped from V and 5 bases from J, the junction kept 6 bases outside the gene matches. The CDR3 nucleotides read TGTGCCAGCAGCTTTCGGACTAGCGGGTATCACAATGAGCAGTTCTTC. Translation gives CASSFRTSGYHNEQFF.

The rearrangement uses TRBV7-2 and TRBJ1-1; maybe TRBD1 (6 bases). In germline, CDR1 is SGHTA, CDR2 FQGNSA. Trimming stripped 5 bases from V and 11 bases from J, with 21 bases between. This CDR3 region has 14 residues. CDR3 protein: CASSPRGQGSKAFF. CDR3 bases: TGTGCCAGCAGCCCCCGAGGGCAGGGGAGTAAGGCTTTCTTT.

The chain is built from TRBV6-5 and TRBJ2-3, with 11 bases matching TRBD1. Germline assignment: CDR1 MNHEY and CDR2 SVGAGI. V shed 2 bases and J 3 bases; nucleotides not matched to a gene: 4. The CDR3 runs 16 residues. The DNA for the CDR3 is TGTGCCAGCAGTTACCGGGGACAGGGGGAAACAGATACGCAGTATTTT. Protein sequence: CASSYRGQGETDTQYF.

This clone occurred once. The V gene is TRBV6-1, the J gene TRBJ2-7, with TRBD2 matching 12 bases. From germline, CDR1 is MNHNS and CDR2 SASEGT. With 6 bases clipped from V and 4 bases from J, the junction kept 4 bases outside the gene matches. The CDR3 sequence is 14 residues long. CDR3 region: CASRAGTSGYEQYF. The CDR3 DNA is TGTGCCAGCAGAGCCGGGACTAGCGGGTACGAGCAGTACTTC.